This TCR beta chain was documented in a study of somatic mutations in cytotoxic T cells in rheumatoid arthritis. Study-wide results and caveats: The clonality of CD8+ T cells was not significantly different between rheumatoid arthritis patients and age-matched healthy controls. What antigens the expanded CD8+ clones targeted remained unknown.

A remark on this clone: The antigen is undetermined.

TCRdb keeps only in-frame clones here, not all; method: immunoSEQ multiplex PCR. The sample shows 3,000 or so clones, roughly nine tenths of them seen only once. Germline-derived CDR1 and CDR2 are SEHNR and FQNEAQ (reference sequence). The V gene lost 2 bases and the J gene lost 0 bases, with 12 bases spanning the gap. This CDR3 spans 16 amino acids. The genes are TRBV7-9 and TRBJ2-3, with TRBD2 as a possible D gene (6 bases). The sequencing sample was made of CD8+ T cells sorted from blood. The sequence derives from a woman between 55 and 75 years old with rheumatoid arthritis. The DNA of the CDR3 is TGTGCCAGCAGCTTACAGACTAGTAAGAGCACAGATACGCAGTATTTT. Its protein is CASSLQTSKSTDTQYF.